The rows below give T cell receptor beta chains drawn from one sample of a study of Tregs in tolerant kidney transplant recipients. Only in-frame clones appear in the TCRdb table, and some are missing; sequencing was by immunoSEQ multiplex PCR. The table has approximately 81,000 clones, 90% to 95% seen once; the top ten hold 1.5% to 2%. The sequenced sample was CD4+ T cells from blood (PBMCs), obtained 24 months after the transplant. These receptors all come from a human patient who received a combined kidney and bone marrow transplant. Some T cells may originate from the graft donor. The CDR3 runs from the conserved cysteine through the conserved F or W. The D gene is left open where the match is weak. A row's size may be missing; if present it is once, few, many or a size class.

TRBV7-2	NA	NA	TRBJ2-7	TGTGCCAGCAGCTTAGCGAACAGCTACGAGCAGTACTTC	CASSLANSYEQYF
TRBV18	TRBD1	NA	TRBJ2-1	TGTGCCAGCTCACCACCGGGACAGGGGGCGGTCAATGAGCAGTTCTTC	CASSPPGQGAVNEQFF
TRBV9	TRBD2	NA	TRBJ2-3	TGTGCCAGCAGCCCCCGACTAGCTCAAGATACGCAGTATTTT	CASSPRLAQDTQYF
TRBV7-2	NA	NA	TRBJ1-6	TGTGCCAGCAGCTTAGACCCAACGGGGGGATATTCACCCCTCCACTTT	CASSLDPTGGYSPLHF
TRBV21-1	NA	NA	TRBJ1-2	TGTGCCAGCAGGGGGGGTGAGGATGGCTACACCTTC	CASRGGEDGYTF
TRBV27	TRBD2	NA	TRBJ2-1	TGTGCCAGATTAGGGCGGGGGGATACCTCCTACAATGAGCAGTTCTTC	CARLGRGDTSYNEQFF
TRBV6-1	NA	NA	TRBJ2-6	TGTGCCAGCAGTGAGGTCCAGGCCCACTTGGTGGCCAACGTCCTGACTTTC	CASSEVQAHLVANVLTF
TRBV4-2	TRBD2	once	TRBJ2-5	TGTGCCAGCAGCCAAGAACCCCCCACCGGGGGGGCCCTAGAGACCCAGTACTTC	CASSQEPPTGGALETQYF
TRBV9	TRBD1	NA	TRBJ2-2	TGTGCCAGCAGCGTAGGGAGACAGGGGGCCCTCACCGGGGAGCTGTTTTTT	CASSVGRQGALTGELFF
TRBV12-5	TRBD1	NA	TRBJ1-5	TGTGCTAGTGGTTTGGTACAGGGGGCCACACCCCATCAGCCCCAGCATTTT	CASGLVQGATPHQPQHF
TRBV10-3	NA	few	TRBJ1-1	TGTGCCTCCAGTCAAGGGGGAAGGACTGAAGCTTTCTTT	CASSQGGRTEAFF
TRBV7-2	TRBD2	NA	TRBJ2-5	TGTGCCAGCAGCTTAGTGGTCTGGGCTAGCGGGCAAGAGACCCAGTACTTC	CASSLVVWASGQETQYF
TRBV30	NA	NA	TRBJ2-1	TGTGCCTGGAGTACAATTCTAGCGATGCGTTACAATGAGCAGTTCTTC	CAWSTILAMRYNEQFF
TRBV2	NA	NA	TRBJ2-7	TGTGCCAGCAGGGAGATGGACTACGAGCAGTACTTC	CASREMDYEQYF
TRBV7-2	NA	NA	TRBJ1-5	TGTGCCAGCAGCTTAGAACGAGGGCAGCCCCAGCATTTT	CASSLERGQPQHF
TRBV7-2	TRBD1	NA	TRBJ2-1	TGTGCCAGCAGCCTCAGGGACAGGGGTTGGAATGAGCAGTTCTTC	CASSLRDRGWNEQFF
TRBV7-9	TRBD2	once	TRBJ2-1	TGTGCCAGCAGCCCCGGACTAGCGGGGGGGGTCTCCTACAATGAGCAGTTCTTC	CASSPGLAGGVSYNEQFF
TRBV30	NA	NA	TRBJ2-7	TGTGCCTGGGCTCTAGGGGGGGGCCTCGACGAGCAGTACTTC	CAWALGGGLDEQYF
TRBV6-1	NA	NA	TRBJ2-1	TGTGCCAGCACCCCGGGGGTGTACAATGAGCAGTTCTTC	CASTPGVYNEQFF
TRBV7-9	TRBD1	NA	TRBJ2-3	TGTGCCAGCAGACCGACAGGGGGCCTCACAGATACGCAGTATTTT	CASRPTGGLTDTQYF
TRBV28	NA	NA	TRBJ2-7	TGTGCCAGCAGTTCAGGCCTTCGATACGAGCAGTACTTC	CASSSGLRYEQYF
TRBV6-1	TRBD1	NA	TRBJ2-7	TGTGCCAGCAGTCGATCGGGACAGGGGGCGTACGAGCAGTACTTC	CASSRSGQGAYEQYF
TRBV7-3	NA	NA	TRBJ2-1	TGTGCCAGCAGCTTAACGAGGACAGACAATGAGCAGTTCTTC	CASSLTRTDNEQFF
TRBV29-1	TRBD2	NA	TRBJ2-7	TGCAGCGTTACTAGCGGGGGGGCTTACGAGCAGTACTTC	CSVTSGGAYEQYF
TRBV5-1	NA	NA	TRBJ1-1	TGCGCCAGCAGCTTGCCGTCGGGGGAGGGCACTGAAGCTTTCTTT	CASSLPSGEGTEAFF
TRBV10-3	NA	NA	TRBJ1-1	TGTGCCATCAGTGAATTGAGGCCCGGGAACACTGAAGCTTTCTTT	CAISELRPGNTEAFF
TRBV7-9	NA	NA	TRBJ1-2	TGTGCCAGCAGCTTAGAACAGCGGGGCTACACCTTC	CASSLEQRGYTF
TRBV21-1	NA	NA	TRBJ1-5	TGTGCCAGCACTCCAAAAGTAAAGGGGGCATGTCAGCCCCAGCATTTT	CASTPKVKGACQPQHF
TRBV5-1	NA	NA	TRBJ2-1	TGCGCCAGCAGCTTGGTTCCCAGGAACAATGAGCAGTTCTTC	CASSLVPRNNEQFF
TRBV7-9	TRBD1	NA	TRBJ2-7	TGTGCCAGCAGCCAGATGGGACAGGGCATAGAGGAGCAGTACTTC	CASSQMGQGIEEQYF
TRBV27	TRBD1	NA	TRBJ2-1	TGTGCCAGCAGCCTCCGGCCGGGACAGGGGACCTACAATGAGCAGTTCTTC	CASSLRPGQGTYNEQFF
TRBV7-9	TRBD1	NA	TRBJ2-3	TGTGCCAGCAGAGAAAAGGGGGCGGTGACAGATACGCAGTATTTT	CASREKGAVTDTQYF
TRBV2	TRBD2	NA	TRBJ2-1	TGTGCCAGCATGAAAGGGGCTAGCGGGAGCTCCTACAATGAGCAGTTCTTC	CASMKGASGSSYNEQFF
TRBV5-5	NA	NA	TRBJ2-3	TGTGCCAGCAGCTTGTATACAGATACGCAGTATTTT	CASSLYTDTQYF
TRBV7-2	TRBD1	NA	TRBJ1-5	TGTGCCAGCAGCCCACCAGGGGGCGACCAGCCCCAGCATTTT	CASSPPGGDQPQHF
TRBV10-3	TRBD2	NA	TRBJ2-1	TGTGCCATCAGCAGGACTAGCGGGATTTTGTATGAGCAGTTCTTC	CAISRTSGILYEQFF
TRBV18	TRBD1	NA	TRBJ2-7	TGTGCCAGCTCACCACCGATCGCTCAGGGGGCCGAGCAGTACTTC	CASSPPIAQGAEQYF
TRBV5-1	TRBD1	NA	TRBJ2-5	TGCGCCAGCAGCCCGGGACAGGGGGTCAGGGAGACCCAGTACTTC	CASSPGQGVRETQYF
TRBV4-2	TRBD1	NA	TRBJ1-6	TGTGCCAGCAGGCGGGCCGGACAGGGTCGTTCACCCCTCCACTTT	CASRRAGQGRSPLHF
TRBV7-3	TRBD1	few	TRBJ2-1	TGTGCCAGCAGCTTGAATCTACAGGGGGGTGAGCAGTTCTTC	CASSLNLQGGEQFF
TRBV7-6	NA	NA	TRBJ2-7	TGTGCCAGCAGCTTAATTGGTTCCTCCCTATCCGAGCAGTACTTC	CASSLIGSSLSEQYF
TRBV9	TRBD1	NA	TRBJ1-1	TGTGCCAGCAGCGCGACAGGGGATCGGACTGAAGCTTTCTTT	CASSATGDRTEAFF
TRBV5-1	TRBD1	NA	TRBJ1-3	TGCGCCAGCAGCTTGGCCGGGGGGACAGGGGGAAACACCATATATTTT	CASSLAGGTGGNTIYF
TRBV7-8	NA	NA	TRBJ1-1	TGTGCCAGCAGCTTAGCGGCCCTCCCTGAAGCTTTCTTT	CASSLAALPEAFF
TRBV2	TRBD1	NA	TRBJ1-6	TGTGCCAGCAGTGAACGAACCGGGACAGGGTGGGGGGTGTTGGATTCACCCCTCCACTTT	CASSERTGTGWGVLDSPLHF
TRBV19	TRBD2	NA	TRBJ2-7	TGTGCCAGTAGTACCCCAGGAAGGCGGGAGTCCTACGAGCAGTACTTC	CASSTPGRRESYEQYF